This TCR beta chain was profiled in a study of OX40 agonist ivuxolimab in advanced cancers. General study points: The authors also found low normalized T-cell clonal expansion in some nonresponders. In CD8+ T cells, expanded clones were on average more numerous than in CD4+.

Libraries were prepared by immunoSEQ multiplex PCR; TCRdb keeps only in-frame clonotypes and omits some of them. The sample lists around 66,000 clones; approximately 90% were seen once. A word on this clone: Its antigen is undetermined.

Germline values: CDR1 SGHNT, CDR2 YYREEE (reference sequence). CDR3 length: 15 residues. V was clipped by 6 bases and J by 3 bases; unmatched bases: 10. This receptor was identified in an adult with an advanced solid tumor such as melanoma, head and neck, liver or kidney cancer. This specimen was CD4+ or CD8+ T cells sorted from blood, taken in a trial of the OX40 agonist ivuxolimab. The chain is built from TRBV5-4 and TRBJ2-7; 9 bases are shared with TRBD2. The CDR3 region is CASTAPGLADYEQYF. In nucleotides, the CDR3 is TGTGCCAGCACCGCCCCGGGACTAGCTGACTACGAGCAGTACTTC.